The present T cell receptor beta chain was sequenced within a study of memory CD4+ T cells and cytomegalovirus serostatus. V lost 3 bases, J lost 1 base, and 17 bases stayed unmatched. Germline V CDR1 and CDR2: LNHNV, YYDKDF (reference sequence). The CDR3 runs to 21 residues. Single viable CD3+CD4+CD8-CD45RO+ cells were sorted as the memory CD4+ T cells. The repertoire was sequenced with immunoSEQ multiplex PCR; TCRdb's copy has only in-frame clones and lacks some. Of about 60,000 clones listed, around 79% are singletons. Sequencing was done on a sample of memory CD4+ T cells from blood. This sequence originates from an adult in good health and CMV-seronegative. J is TRBJ2-6 and V is TRBV15, with TRBD1 identical over 8 bases. The CDR3 loop is CATSSPTLRGQVHSGANVLTF. CDR3 coding DNA: TGTGCCACCAGCAGCCCCACGTTGCGGGGACAGGTCCATTCTGGGGCCAACGTCCTGACTTTC.